A selection of T cell receptor beta chains follows, all from one sample in a study of cytomegalovirus exposure and HLA in healthy donors. Here immunoSEQ multiplex PCR was the method, and the copy in TCRdb shows in-frame clones only, minus some. The table shows over 80,000 clones, with approximately 68% occurring only once. The sequencing input was PBMCs. These receptors were obtained from a boy between 5 and 17 years old in good health and CMV-seropositive. The CDR3 runs from the conserved cysteine through the conserved F or W. D genes are given only for firm matches. Size is omitted from some rows. Given values are once, few, many or a class for expanded clones.

CDR3,DNA,D,V,size,J
CASSFTQGIEAFF,TGTGCCAGCAGTTTCACACAGGGTATTGAAGCTTTCTTT,.,TRBV27,once,TRBJ1-1
CASSSSQEYTEAFF,TGTGCCAGCTCCAGTTCACAGGAATACACTGAAGCTTTCTTT,.,TRBV18,.,TRBJ1-1
CASSFGHNEQFF,TGTGCCAGCAGCTTTGGGCACAATGAGCAGTTCTTC,.,TRBV5-8,.,TRBJ2-1
CAWTFGGLRGWPEAFF,TGTGCCTGGACCTTCGGAGGGCTCCGGGGTTGGCCTGAAGCTTTCTTT,.,TRBV30,.,TRBJ1-1
CASSLAPGNEKLFF,TGTGCCAGCAGCTTAGCGCCAGGGAATGAAAAACTGTTTTTT,.,TRBV7-6,.,TRBJ1-4
CASSLGTVVREKLFF,TGTGCCAGCAGCTTAGGGACAGTGGTACGGGAAAAACTGTTTTTT,.,TRBV7-9,.,TRBJ1-4
CASSSQGRPSRANTGELFF,TGTGCCAGCTCCTCCCAGGGGAGACCATCTAGAGCGAACACCGGGGAGCTGTTTTTT,.,TRBV7-9,few,TRBJ2-2
CASSKTGLALRNEQFF,TGTGCCAGCAGCAAGACCGGACTAGCTTTGAGGAATGAGCAGTTCTTC,TRBD2,TRBV5-6,.,TRBJ2-1
CASSMGQGKTEAFF,TGCGCCAGCAGCATGGGACAGGGGAAAACTGAAGCTTTCTTT,TRBD1,TRBV5-1,.,TRBJ1-1
CASSGRGGAGGYTF,TGTGCCAGCAGCGGGAGGGGGGGGGCTGGTGGCTACACCTTC,.,TRBV9,.,TRBJ1-2
CASRAASYEQYF,TGTGCCAGCAGGGCGGCCTCCTACGAGCAGTACTTC,.,TRBV6-5,.,TRBJ2-7
CASSGGTGGFQPQHF,TGTGCCAGCAGTGGCGGGACAGGGGGCTTTCAGCCCCAGCATTTT,TRBD1,TRBV6-1,.,TRBJ1-5
CASDLSKAPGGFF,TGTGCCAGCGATCTTTCCAAGGCCCCAGGGGGGTTCTTC,TRBD1,TRBV6-1,few,TRBJ2-1
CASSPGTSGRGDTQYF,TGCGCCAGCAGCCCCGGGACTAGCGGGAGAGGAGATACGCAGTATTTT,TRBD2,TRBV5-1,few,TRBJ2-3
CASSKGDGGGISEQYF,TGTGCCAGCAGCAAGGGTGACGGCGGGGGCATAAGCGAGCAGTACTTC,.,TRBV7-9,.,TRBJ2-7
CASSQGVTYNEQFF,TGCGCCAGCAGTCAGGGGGTTACCTACAATGAGCAGTTCTTC,TRBD1,TRBV10-1,.,TRBJ2-1
CAWSVFQRAGNEQFF,TGTGCCTGGAGTGTATTCCAGCGGGCCGGCAATGAGCAGTTCTTC,.,TRBV30,.,TRBJ2-1
CASSLHLSGSLYGYTF,TGTGCCAGCAGCTTACACCTCTCGGGATCCCTCTATGGCTACACCTTC,.,TRBV7-8,.,TRBJ1-2
CASSRTGTLQETQYF,TGTGCCAGTAGTCGGACAGGGACCCTCCAAGAGACCCAGTACTTC,TRBD1,TRBV19,.,TRBJ2-5
CASSFGGMRQETQYF,TGTGCCAGCAGCTTCGGGGGGATGAGACAAGAGACCCAGTACTTC,TRBD2,TRBV7-8,.,TRBJ2-5
CASSPGDRGRVDGYTF,TGTGCCAGCTCACCCGGGGACAGGGGTAGGGTCGATGGCTACACCTTC,TRBD1,TRBV18,.,TRBJ1-2
CASSIGTGTGNNEQFF,TGTGCCAGTAGTATCGGAACCGGGACAGGGAACAATGAGCAGTTCTTC,TRBD1,TRBV19,.,TRBJ2-1